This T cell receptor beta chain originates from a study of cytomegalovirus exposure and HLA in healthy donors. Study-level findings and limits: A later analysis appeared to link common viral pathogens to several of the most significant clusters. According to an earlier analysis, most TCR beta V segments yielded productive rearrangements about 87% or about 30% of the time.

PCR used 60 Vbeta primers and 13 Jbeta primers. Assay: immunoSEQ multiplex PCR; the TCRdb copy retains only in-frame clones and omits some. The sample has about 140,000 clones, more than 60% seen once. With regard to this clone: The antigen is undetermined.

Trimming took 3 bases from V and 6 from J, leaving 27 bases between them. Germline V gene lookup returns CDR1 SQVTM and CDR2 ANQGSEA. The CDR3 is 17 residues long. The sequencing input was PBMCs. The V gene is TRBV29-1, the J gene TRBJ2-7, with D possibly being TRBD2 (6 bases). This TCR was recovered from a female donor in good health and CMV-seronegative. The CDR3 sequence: CSVDRDPEAGDKSEQYF. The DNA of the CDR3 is TGCAGCGTTGATAGGGATCCGGAAGCGGGCGATAAGTCCGAGCAGTACTTC.